These T cell receptor beta chains were read from a single sample in a study of T cell responses to AZD1222 COVID-19 vaccine. Only in-frame clones appear in the TCRdb table, and some are missing; sequencing was by immunoSEQ multiplex PCR. Counted here are about 160,000 clones, around 93% occurring once; the ten biggest clones make up 4.4%. The sequencing here drew on peripheral blood, taken on day 0 of AZD1222 vaccination. The receptors come from an adult in good health. Each CDR3 is given with its conserved first and last residue. D genes are given only for firm matches. Expanded clones get a size class; other rows say once, few or many, or leave the size out.

NA TRBJ2-3 NA TRBV5-8 TGTGCCAGCGGGGAGTGGACTATGGATACGCAGTATTTT CASGEWTMDTQYF
TRBD2 TRBJ2-7 NA TRBV19 TGTGCCAGTAGTATGGCTAGCGGTTCCTACGAGCAGTACTTC CASSMASGSYEQYF
NA TRBJ1-5 once TRBV7-9 TGTGCCAGCACTCGGGGCGGTAATAGCAATCAGCCCCAGCATTTT CASTRGGNSNQPQHF
TRBD1 TRBJ2-7 NA TRBV4-3 TGCGCCAGCAGCCACCAGACAGGGAGCTCCTACGAGCAGTACTTC CASSHQTGSSYEQYF
NA TRBJ2-1 NA TRBV7-6 TGTGCCAGCAGCCTAACCGGGACGCAGACCGGTTACAATGAGCAGTTCTTC CASSLTGTQTGYNEQFF
TRBD1 TRBJ2-3 once TRBV7-8 TGTGCCAGCAGGGACAGGGGGAATCTTGGGACGCAGTATTTT CASRDRGNLGTQYF
NA TRBJ2-5 NA TRBV29-1 TGCAGCGTCGTGACCCACGAGGGAGAGACCCAGTACTTC CSVVTHEGETQYF
NA TRBJ2-1 NA TRBV4-1 TGCGCCAGCAGCCAGGCCCAAGGGGGTACAGAATACAATGAGCAGTTCTTC CASSQAQGGTEYNEQFF
NA TRBJ2-7 NA TRBV28 TGTGCCAGCAGTGACACGGGGCACCCAGGAGACGAGCAGTACTTC CASSDTGHPGDEQYF
TRBD2 TRBJ2-2 NA TRBV2 TGTGCCAGCACTGGGCTAGCGGGTTTGACCGGGGAGCTGTTTTTT CASTGLAGLTGELFF
NA TRBJ2-5 NA TRBV3-1/TRBV3-2 TGTGCCAGCAGCCATCAAGCGGTGCAGACCCAGTACTTC CASSHQAVQTQYF
TRBD2 TRBJ2-3 NA TRBV7-2 TGTGCCAGCAGCCTTGCGACTAGCGGGAGGTGGGCAGATACGCAGTATTTT CASSLATSGRWADTQYF
TRBD1 TRBJ1-2 NA TRBV30 TGTGCCTGGGGCGACAGGGGGCGAGCCTATGGCTACACCTTC CAWGDRGRAYGYTF
NA TRBJ2-7 few TRBV28 TGTGCCACCGTCTCACGGGGAAGAGGGGCCGAGCAGTACTTC CATVSRGRGAEQYF
NA TRBJ2-7 NA TRBV21-1 TGTGCCAGCAGCGAGGACAGGAACTACGAGCAGTACTTC CASSEDRNYEQYF
TRBD2 TRBJ2-7 NA TRBV7-6 TGTGCCAGCAGCTTAGTTGGAACTAGCGGGGCCTACGAGCAGTACTTC CASSLVGTSGAYEQYF
TRBD1 TRBJ2-7 NA TRBV7-9 TGTGCCAGCAGCTTCGATGGGACAGGAGCCTACGAGCAGTACTTC CASSFDGTGAYEQYF
NA TRBJ2-4 NA TRBV6-5 TGTGCCAGCAGTTACTCGGAGATTCAGTACTTC CASSYSEIQYF
NA TRBJ1-1 once TRBV12-3/TRBV12-4 TGTGCCAGCAGTCAAGGTACCGTTGGAACTTTCTTT CASSQGTVGTFF
NA TRBJ2-7 NA TRBV14 TGTGCCAGCAGCCGGCTTCTGAGGGGCTACGAGCAGTACTTC CASSRLLRGYEQYF
NA TRBJ2-3 NA TRBV27 TGTGCCAGCCCCCGGGTTGAGCAGGTGCGCCAGCGGGCTAGCACAGATACGCAGTATTTT CASPRVEQVRQRASTDTQYF
NA TRBJ2-7 NA TRBV6-5 TGTGCCAGCACCAGTACCTACGAGCAGTACTTC CASTSTYEQYF
NA TRBJ2-3 NA TRBV29-1 TGCGTGGCGGACACAGATACGCAGTATTTT CVADTDTQYF
TRBD1 TRBJ1-6 NA TRBV2 TGTGCCAGCAGTGCCGCGACAGGGTATAATTCACCCCTCCACTTT CASSAATGYNSPLHF